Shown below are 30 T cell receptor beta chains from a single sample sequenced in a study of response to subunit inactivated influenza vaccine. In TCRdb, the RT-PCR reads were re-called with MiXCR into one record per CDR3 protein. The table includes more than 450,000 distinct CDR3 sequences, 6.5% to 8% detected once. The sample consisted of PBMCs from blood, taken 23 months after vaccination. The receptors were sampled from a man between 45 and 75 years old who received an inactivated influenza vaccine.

Written as DNA, the CDR3 is TGTGCCAGCAGCTTAACCTCTTTCACGGGAGGGTACACCGGGGAGCTGTTTTTT. This codes for CASSLTSFTGGYTGELFF. This chain joins TRBV7-8 and TRBJ2-2; TRBD2 aligns across 8 bases. V shed 2 bases, J shed 3 bases, and the junction held 11 bases outside the gene matches. The CDR3 is 18 residues long. Germline CDR1 SGHVS, CDR2 FQNEAQ. The variable domain in full, with the rest retrieved from reference TRBV7-8 and TRBJ2-2, is GAGVSQSPRYKVAKRGQDVALRCDPISGHVSLFWYQQALGQGPEFLTYFQNEAQLDKSGLPSDRFFAERPEGSVSTLKIQRTQQEDSAVYLCASSLTSFTGGYTGELFFGEGSRLTVL.

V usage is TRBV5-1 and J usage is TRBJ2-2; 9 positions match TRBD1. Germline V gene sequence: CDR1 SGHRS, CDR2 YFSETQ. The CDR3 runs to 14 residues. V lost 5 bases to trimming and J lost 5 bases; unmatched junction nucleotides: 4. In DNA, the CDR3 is TGCGCCAGCAGGACTGGGACAGGGACCGGGGAGCTGTTTTTT. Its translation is CASRTGTGTGELFF.

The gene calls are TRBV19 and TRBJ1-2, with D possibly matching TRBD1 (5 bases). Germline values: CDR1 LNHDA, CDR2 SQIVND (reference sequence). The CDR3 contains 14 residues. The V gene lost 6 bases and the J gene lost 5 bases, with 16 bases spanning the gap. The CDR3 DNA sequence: TGTGCCAGTAGACGTCCGGGGCCGGGGTATGGCTACACCTTC. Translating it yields CASRRPGPGYGYTF. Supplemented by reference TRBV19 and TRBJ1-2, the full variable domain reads DGGITQSPKYLFRKEGQNVTLSCEQNLNHDAMYWYRQDPGQGLRLIYYSQIVNDFQKGDIAEGYSVSREKKESFPLTVTSAQKNPTAFYLCASRRPGPGYGYTFGSGTRLTVV.

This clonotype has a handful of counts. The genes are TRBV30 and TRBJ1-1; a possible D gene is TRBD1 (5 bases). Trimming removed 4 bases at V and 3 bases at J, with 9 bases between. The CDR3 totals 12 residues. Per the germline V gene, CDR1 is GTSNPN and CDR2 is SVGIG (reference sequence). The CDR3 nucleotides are TGTGCCTGGACTCTGGGGCACACTGAAGCTTTCTTT. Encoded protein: CAWTLGHTEAFF.

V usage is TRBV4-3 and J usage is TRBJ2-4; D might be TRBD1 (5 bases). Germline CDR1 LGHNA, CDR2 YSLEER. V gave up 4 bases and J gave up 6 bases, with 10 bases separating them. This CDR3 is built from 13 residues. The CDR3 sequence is CASSPETANIQYF. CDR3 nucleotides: TGCGCCAGCAGCCCGGAGACAGCAAACATTCAGTACTTC.

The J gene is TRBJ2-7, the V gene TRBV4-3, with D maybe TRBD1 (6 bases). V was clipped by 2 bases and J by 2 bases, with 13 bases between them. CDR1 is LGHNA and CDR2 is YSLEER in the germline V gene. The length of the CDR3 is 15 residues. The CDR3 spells CASSQTTGSTYEQYF. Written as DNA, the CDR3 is TGCGCCAGCAGCCAAACGACAGGATCCACCTACGAGCAGTACTTC.

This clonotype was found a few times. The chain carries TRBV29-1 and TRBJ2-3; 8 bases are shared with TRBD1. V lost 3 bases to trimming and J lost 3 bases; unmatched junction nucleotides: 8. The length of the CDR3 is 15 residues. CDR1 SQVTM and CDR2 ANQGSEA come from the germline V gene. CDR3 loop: CSVDRGTGGTDTQYF. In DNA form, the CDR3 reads TGCAGCGTTGATCGAGGCACAGGGGGGACAGATACGCAGTATTTT.

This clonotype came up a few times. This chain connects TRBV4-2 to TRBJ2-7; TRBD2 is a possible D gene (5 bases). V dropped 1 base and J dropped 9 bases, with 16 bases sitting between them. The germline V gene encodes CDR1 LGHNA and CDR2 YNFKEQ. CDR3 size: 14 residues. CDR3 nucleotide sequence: TGTGCCAGCAGCCAAGGTGGGCTAGCTGGTGGGCAGTACTTC. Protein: CASSQGGLAGGQYF.

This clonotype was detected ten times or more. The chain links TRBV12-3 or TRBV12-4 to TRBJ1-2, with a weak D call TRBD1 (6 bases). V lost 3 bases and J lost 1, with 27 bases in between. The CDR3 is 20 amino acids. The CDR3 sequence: CASSFFLSGRGLSDNYGYTF. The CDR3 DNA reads TGTGCCAGCAGTTTCTTTCTATCAGGCAGGGGTCTTTCGGATAACTATGGCTACACCTTC.

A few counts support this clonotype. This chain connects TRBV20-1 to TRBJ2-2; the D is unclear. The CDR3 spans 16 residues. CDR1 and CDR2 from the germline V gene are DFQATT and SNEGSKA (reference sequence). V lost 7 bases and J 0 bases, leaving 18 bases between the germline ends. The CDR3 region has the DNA TGCAGTGTCATATCGCCCCTACATACGAACACCGGGGAGCTGTTTTTT. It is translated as CSVISPLHTNTGELFF.

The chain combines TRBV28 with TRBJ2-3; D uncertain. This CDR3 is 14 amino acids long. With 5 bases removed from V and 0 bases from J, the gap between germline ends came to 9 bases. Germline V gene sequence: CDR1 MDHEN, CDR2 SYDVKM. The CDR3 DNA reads TGTGCCAGCAGTACACCTGGGAGCACAGATACGCAGTATTTT. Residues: CASSTPGSTDTQYF.

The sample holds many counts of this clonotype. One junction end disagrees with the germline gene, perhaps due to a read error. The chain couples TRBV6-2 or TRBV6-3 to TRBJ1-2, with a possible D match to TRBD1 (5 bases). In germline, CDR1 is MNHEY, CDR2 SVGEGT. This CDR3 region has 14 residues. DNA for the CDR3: TGTGCCAGCAATTACGCGGGGGTCACCTATGGCTACACCTTC. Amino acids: CASNYAGVTYGYTF.

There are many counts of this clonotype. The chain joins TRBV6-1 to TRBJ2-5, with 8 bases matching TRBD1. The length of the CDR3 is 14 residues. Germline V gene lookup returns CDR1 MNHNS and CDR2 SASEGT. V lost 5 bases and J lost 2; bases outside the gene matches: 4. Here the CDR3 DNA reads TGTGCCAGCAGTCTCTACAGGGGGCAAGAGACCCAGTACTTC. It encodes CASSLYRGQETQYF.

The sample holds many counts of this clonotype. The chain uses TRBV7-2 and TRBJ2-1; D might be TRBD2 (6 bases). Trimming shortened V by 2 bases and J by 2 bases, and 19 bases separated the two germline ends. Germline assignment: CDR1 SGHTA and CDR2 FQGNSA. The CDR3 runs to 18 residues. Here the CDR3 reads CASSLSYRSRLAYNEQFF. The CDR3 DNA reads TGTGCCAGCAGCTTATCGTATCGGTCGCGACTAGCCTACAATGAGCAGTTCTTC. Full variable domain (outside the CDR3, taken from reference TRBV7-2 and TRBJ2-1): GAGVSQSPSNKVTEKGKDVELRCDPISGHTALYWYRQSLGQGLEFLIYFQGNSAPDKSGLPSDRFSAERTGGSVSTLTIQRTQQEDSAVYLCASSLSYRSRLAYNEQFFGPGTRLTVL.

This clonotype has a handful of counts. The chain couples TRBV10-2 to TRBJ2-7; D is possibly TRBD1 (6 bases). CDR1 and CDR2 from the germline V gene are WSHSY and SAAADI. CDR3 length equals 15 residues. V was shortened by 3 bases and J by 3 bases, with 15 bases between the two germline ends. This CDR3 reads CASSDVRQGGYEQYF. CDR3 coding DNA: TGCGCCAGCAGTGATGTACGACAAGGGGGCTACGAGCAGTACTTC.

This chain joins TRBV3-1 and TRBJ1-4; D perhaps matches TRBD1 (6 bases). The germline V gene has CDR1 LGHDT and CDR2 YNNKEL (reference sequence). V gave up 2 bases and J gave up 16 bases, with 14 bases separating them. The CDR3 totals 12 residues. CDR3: CASSQYQGKPFF. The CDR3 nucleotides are TGTGCCAGCAGCCAATACCAGGGGAAGCCGTTTTTT. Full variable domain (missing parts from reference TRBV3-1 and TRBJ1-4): DTAVSQTPKYLVTQMGNDKSIKCEQNLGHDTMYWYKQDSKKFLKIMFSYNNKELIINETVPNRFSPKSPDKAHLNLHINSLELGDSAVYFCASSQYQGKPFFGSGTQLSVL.

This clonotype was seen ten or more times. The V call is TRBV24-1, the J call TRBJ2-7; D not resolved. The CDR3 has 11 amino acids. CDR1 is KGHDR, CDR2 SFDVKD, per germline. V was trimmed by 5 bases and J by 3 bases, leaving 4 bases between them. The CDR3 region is CATSANYEQYF. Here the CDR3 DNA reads TGTGCCACCAGTGCAAACTACGAGCAGTACTTC.

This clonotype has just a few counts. This chain's CDR3 is CASSPPLGEQYF. CDR3 DNA: TGTGCCAGCAGTCCACCCTTGGGTGAGCAGTACTTC. The genes are TRBV6-2 or TRBV6-3 and TRBJ2-7; D unresolved. V lost 5 bases and J 7 bases, leaving 12 bases between the germline ends. This CDR3 contains 12 residues. Germline CDR1 and CDR2: MNHEY and SVGEGT.

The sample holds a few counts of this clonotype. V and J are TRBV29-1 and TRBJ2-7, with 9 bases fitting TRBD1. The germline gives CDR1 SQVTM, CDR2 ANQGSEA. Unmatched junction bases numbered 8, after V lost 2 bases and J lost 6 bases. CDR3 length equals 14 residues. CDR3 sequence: CSVETGGSPSEQYF. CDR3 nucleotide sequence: TGCAGCGTTGAAACAGGGGGCAGCCCCAGCGAGCAGTACTTC.

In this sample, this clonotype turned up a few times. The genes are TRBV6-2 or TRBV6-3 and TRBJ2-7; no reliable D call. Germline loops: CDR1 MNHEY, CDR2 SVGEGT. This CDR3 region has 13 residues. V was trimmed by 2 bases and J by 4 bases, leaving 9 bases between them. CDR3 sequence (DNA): TGTGCCAGCAGTTACATTGGGTCGTACGAGCAGTACTTC. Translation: CASSYIGSYEQYF.

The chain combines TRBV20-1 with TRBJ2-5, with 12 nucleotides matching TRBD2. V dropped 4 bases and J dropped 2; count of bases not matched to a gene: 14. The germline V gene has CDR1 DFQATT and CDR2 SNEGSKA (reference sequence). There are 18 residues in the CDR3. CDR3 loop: CSATIPGLAGFWQETQYF. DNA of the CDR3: TGCAGTGCTACCATTCCGGGACTAGCGGGCTTCTGGCAAGAGACCCAGTACTTC.

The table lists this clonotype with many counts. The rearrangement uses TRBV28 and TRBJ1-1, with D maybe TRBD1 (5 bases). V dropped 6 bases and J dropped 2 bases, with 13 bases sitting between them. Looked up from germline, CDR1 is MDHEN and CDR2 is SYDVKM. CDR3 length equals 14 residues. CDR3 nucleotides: TGTGCCAGCAGGGGGGGTCGGGCTAACACTGAAGCTTTCTTT. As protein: CASRGGRANTEAFF.

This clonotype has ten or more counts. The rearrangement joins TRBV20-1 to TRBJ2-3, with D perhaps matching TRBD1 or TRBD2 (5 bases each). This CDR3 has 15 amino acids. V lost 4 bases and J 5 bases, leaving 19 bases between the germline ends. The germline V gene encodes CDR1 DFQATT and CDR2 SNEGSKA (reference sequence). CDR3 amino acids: CSAIKLGLGVDTQYF. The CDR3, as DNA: TGCAGTGCTATTAAACTAGGCCTAGGGGTAGATACGCAGTATTTT.

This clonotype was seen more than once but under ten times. The CDR3 loop is CASSQWRTSTDNEQFF. DNA of the CDR3: TGCGCCAGCAGCCAATGGAGGACTAGCACAGACAATGAGCAGTTCTTC. This sequence joins TRBV4-3 and TRBJ2-1, with 8 bases fitting TRBD2. The V gene end was trimmed by 2 bases and the J gene end by 5 bases; junction bases not matched to a gene: 8. Germline assignment: CDR1 LGHNA and CDR2 YSLEER. The CDR3 runs 16 residues.

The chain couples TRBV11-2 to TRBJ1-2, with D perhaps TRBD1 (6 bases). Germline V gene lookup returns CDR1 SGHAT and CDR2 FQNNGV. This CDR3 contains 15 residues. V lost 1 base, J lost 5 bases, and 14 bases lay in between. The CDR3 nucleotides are TGTGCCAGCAGCTTAGCCCCGGGCAGGGGATATGGCTACACCTTC. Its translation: CASSLAPGRGYGYTF.

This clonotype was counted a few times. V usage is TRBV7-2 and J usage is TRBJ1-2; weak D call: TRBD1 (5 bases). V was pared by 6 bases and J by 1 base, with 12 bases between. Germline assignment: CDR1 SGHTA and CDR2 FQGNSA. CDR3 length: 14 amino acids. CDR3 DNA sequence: TGTGCCAGCAGTTATGACAGAAGTAACTATGGCTACACCTTC. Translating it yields CASSYDRSNYGYTF.

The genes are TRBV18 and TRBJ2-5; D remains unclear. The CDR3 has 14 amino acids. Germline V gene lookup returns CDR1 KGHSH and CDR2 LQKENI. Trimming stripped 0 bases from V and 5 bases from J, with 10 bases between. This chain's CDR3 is CASSPPAGRETQYF. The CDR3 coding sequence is TGTGCCAGCTCACCACCGGCAGGACGGGAGACCCAGTACTTC.

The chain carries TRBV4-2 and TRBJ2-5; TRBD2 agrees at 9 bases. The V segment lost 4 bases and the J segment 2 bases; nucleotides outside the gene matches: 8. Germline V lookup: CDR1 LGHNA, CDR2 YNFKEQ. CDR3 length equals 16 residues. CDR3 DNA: TGTGCCAGCAGCCGGAGACTAGCGGTGTCACAAGAGACCCAGTACTTC. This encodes CASSRRLAVSQETQYF.

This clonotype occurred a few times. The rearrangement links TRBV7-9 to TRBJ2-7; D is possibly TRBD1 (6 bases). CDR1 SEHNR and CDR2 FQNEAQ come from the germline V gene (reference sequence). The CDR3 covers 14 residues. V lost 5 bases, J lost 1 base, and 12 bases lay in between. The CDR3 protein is CASSPRGASYEQYF. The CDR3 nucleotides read TGTGCCAGCAGCCCCAGGGGTGCTTCCTACGAGCAGTACTTC.

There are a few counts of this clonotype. CDR3 in amino acids: CASSLSYTTYEQYF. CDR3 bases: TGTGCCAGCAGCTTATCTTACACAACCTACGAGCAGTACTTC. This chain joins TRBV11-2 and TRBJ2-7; D remains unclear. Looked up from germline, CDR1 is SGHAT and CDR2 is FQNNGV. This CDR3 spans 14 amino acids. Trimming pared 2 bases from V and 2 bases from J, leaving 10 bases between.